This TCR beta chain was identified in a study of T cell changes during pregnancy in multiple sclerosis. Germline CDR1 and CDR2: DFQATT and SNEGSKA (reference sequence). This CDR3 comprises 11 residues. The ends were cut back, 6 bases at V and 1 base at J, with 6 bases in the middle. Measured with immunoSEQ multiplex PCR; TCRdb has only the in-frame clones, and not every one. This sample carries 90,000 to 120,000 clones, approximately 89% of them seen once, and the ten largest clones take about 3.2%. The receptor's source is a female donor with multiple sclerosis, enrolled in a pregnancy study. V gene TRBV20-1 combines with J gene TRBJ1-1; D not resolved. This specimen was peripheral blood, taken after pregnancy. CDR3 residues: CSARWNTEAFF. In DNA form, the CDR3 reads TGCAGTGCGAGGTGGAACACTGAAGCTTTCTTT.